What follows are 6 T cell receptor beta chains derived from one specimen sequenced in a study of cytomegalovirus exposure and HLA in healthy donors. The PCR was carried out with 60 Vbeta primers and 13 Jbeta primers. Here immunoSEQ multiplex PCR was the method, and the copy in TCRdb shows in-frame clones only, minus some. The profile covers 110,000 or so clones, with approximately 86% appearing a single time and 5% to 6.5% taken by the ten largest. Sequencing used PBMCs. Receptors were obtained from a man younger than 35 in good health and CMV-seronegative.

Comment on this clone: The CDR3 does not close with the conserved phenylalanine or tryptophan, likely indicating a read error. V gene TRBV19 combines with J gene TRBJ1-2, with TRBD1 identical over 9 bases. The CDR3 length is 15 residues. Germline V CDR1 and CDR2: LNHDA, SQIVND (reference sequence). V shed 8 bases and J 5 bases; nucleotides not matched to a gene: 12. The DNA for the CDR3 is TGTGCCAGTTACCACAGGGGGCAGTTTGGGTATGGCTACACCCTC. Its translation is CASYHRGQFGYGYTL.

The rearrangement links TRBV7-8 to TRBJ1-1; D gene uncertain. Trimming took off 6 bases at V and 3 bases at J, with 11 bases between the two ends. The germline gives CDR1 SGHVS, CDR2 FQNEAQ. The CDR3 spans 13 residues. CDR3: CASSSARDTEAFF. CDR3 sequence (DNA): TGTGCCAGCAGTTCGGCGCGGGACACTGAAGCTTTCTTT.

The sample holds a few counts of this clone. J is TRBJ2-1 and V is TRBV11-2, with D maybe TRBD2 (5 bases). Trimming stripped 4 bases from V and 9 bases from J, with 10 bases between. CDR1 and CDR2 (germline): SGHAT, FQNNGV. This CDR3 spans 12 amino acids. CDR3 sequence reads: CASSSPRGEQFF. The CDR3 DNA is TGTGCCAGCAGCTCCCCTCGGGGTGAGCAGTTCTTC.

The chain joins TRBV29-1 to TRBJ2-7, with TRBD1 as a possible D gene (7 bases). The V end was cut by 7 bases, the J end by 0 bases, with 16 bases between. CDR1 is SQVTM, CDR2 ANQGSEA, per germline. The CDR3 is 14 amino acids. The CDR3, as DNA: TGCAGCGCGGAGGGACAGATTAACTCCTACGAGCAGTACTTC. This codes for CSAEGQINSYEQYF.

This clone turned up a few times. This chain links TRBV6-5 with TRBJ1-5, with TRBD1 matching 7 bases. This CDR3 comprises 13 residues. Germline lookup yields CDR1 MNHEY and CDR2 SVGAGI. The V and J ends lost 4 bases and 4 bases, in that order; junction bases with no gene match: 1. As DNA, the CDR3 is TGTGCCAGCAGTTCGGACAGGAATCAGCCCCAGCATTTT. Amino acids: CASSSDRNQPQHF.

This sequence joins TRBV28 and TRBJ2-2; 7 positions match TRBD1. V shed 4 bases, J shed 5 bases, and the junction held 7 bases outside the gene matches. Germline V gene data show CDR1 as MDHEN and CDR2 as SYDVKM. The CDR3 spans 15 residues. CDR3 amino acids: CASSSAGQETGELFF. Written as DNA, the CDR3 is TGTGCCAGCAGTTCGGCCGGACAGGAAACCGGGGAGCTGTTTTTT. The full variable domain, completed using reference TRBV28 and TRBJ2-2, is DVKVTQSSRYLVKRTGEKVFLECVQDMDHENMFWYRQDPGLGLRLIYFSYDVKMKEKGDIPEGYSVSREKKERFSLILESASTNQTSMYLCASSSAGQETGELFFGEGSRLTVL.